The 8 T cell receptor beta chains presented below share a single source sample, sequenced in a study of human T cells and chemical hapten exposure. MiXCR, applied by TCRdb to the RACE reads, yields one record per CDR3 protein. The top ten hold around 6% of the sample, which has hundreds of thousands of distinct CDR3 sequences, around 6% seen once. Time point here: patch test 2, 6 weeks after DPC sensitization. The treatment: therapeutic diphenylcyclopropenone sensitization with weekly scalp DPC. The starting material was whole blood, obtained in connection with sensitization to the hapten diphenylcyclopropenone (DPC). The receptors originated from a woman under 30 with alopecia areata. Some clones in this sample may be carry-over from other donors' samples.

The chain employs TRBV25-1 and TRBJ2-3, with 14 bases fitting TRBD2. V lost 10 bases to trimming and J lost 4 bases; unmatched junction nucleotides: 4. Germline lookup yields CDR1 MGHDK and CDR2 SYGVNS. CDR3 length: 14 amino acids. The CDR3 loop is CATTSGGAPDTQYF. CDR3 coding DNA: TGTGCCACGACTAGCGGGGGGGCCCCAGATACGCAGTATTTT.

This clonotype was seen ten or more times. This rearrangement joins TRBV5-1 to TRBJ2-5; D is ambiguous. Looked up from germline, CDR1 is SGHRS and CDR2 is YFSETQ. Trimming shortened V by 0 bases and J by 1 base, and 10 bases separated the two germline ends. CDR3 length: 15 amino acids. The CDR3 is CASSLASRTQETQYF. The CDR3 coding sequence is TGCGCCAGCAGCTTGGCCTCGAGGACCCAAGAGACCCAGTACTTC.

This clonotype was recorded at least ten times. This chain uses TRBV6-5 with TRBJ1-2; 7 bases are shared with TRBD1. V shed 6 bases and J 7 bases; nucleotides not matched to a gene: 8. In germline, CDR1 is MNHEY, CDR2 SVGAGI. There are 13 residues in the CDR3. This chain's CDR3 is CASSPDREIGYTF. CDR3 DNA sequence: TGTGCCAGCAGCCCCGACAGGGAGATTGGCTACACCTTC.

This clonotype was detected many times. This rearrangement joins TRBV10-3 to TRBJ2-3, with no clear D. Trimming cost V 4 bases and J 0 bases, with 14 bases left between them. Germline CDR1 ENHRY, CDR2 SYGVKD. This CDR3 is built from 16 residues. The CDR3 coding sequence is TGTGCCATCAGTGTTAATAAGAAGGGTAGCACAGATACGCAGTATTTT. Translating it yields CAISVNKKGSTDTQYF.

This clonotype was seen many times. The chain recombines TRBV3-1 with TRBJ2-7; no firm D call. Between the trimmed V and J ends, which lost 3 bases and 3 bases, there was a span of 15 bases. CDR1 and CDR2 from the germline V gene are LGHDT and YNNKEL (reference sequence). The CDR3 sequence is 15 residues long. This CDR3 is CASSHKWGNGYEQYF. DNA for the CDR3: TGTGCCAGCAGCCACAAGTGGGGTAATGGCTACGAGCAGTACTTC.

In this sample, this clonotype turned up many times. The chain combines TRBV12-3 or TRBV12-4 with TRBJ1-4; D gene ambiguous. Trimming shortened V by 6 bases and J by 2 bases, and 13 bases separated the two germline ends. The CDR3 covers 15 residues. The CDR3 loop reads CASSPRSDTNEKLFF. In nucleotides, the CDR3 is TGTGCCAGCAGCCCCAGGAGCGATACTAATGAAAAACTGTTTTTT.

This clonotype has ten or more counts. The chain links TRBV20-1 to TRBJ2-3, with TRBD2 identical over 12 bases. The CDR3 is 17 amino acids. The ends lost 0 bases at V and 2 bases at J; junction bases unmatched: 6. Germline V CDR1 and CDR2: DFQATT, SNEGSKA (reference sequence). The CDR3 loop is CSARDLLAGGLTDTQYF. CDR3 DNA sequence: TGCAGTGCTAGAGATTTACTAGCGGGGGGACTCACAGATACGCAGTATTTT.

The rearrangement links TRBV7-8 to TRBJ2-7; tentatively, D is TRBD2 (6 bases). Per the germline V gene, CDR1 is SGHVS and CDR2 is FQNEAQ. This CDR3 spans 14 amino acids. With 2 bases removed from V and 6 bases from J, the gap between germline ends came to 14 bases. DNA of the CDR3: TGTGCCAGCAGCTTATTTCCTGCGGGGAGCGAGCAGTACTTC. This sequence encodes CASSLFPAGSEQYF.